Each of the 17 T cell receptor beta chains below was sequenced from the same sample in a study of blood T cells in healthy people across ages. The use of a sample-barcoded 5' primer and a J-beta primer mix characterized a second PCR of about 6 to 11 cycles. TCRdb ran MiXCR on the 5' RACE reads and lists one entry per CDR3 protein. The sample shows about 1.8 million distinct CDR3 sequences, around 50% of them seen only once. Sequenced input: blood. All receptors derive from a woman aged 40 to 50 in good health.

In its sample, this clonotype was seen once. The chain combines TRBV20-1 with TRBJ1-5; D not resolved. The CDR3 extends over 14 amino acids. V lost 3 bases, J lost 2 bases, and 11 bases lay in between. The V gene's germline CDR1 is DFQATT and CDR2 SNEGSKA (reference sequence). This CDR3 reads CSASSGEGNQPQHF. The CDR3 DNA reads TGCAGTGCTAGTTCTGGGGAAGGCAATCAGCCCCAGCATTTT.

About this clonotype: Mismatch with germline at one junction end may stem from a read error. V is TRBV7-7 and J is TRBJ2-3, with TRBD1 matching over 12 bases. This CDR3 comprises 16 residues. Germline CDR1 SSHAT, CDR2 FNYEAQ (reference sequence). CDR3 DNA: TGTGCTAGCAGCCAACTTGGGACAGGGGGCGGCGATACGCAGTATTTT. Residues: CASSQLGTGGGDTQYF.

This clonotype came up once. Its ends do not fully match the called genes, so a read error is possible. The chain uses TRBV6-2 or TRBV6-3 and TRBJ2-5; possibly TRBD2 for D (6 bases). Germline values: CDR1 MNHEY, CDR2 SVGEGT. This CDR3 region has 17 residues. CDR3 nucleotide sequence: TGTGCCAGCAGTGTTCGGGCCGCGGCGGGGACCCAAGAGGCCCAGTACTTC. It is translated as CASSVRAAAGTQEAQYF.

The chain has TRBV12-3 or TRBV12-4 and TRBJ1-2; 9 nucleotides align to TRBD1. The CDR3 covers 12 residues. After removal of 10 bases from V and 8 bases from J, the junction contained 8 bases not matched to a gene. The chain's CDR3 is CATTQGAEGYTF. The CDR3 DNA is TGTGCCACCACACAGGGGGCGGAGGGCTACACCTTC.

V is TRBV5-1 and J is TRBJ2-3, with 10 positions matching TRBD2. The CDR3 length is 18 residues. Germline lookup yields CDR1 SGHRS and CDR2 YFSETQ. Trimming at V came to 4 bases and at J to 1 base, leaving 12 bases not matched to a gene. CDR3 DNA sequence: TGCGCCAGCAGCAAACCTACCCTAGCGGGGGTGGGCACAGATACGCAGTATTTT. It codes for CASSKPTLAGVGTDTQYF.

CDR3 in DNA: TGTGCCAGCAGTGGTGGGGGGACCTATGAGCAGTTCTTC. Encoded protein: CASSGGGTYEQFF. The rearrangement joins TRBV27 to TRBJ2-1; maybe TRBD2 (6 bases). CDR3 length: 13 residues. Trimming took off 5 bases at V and 8 bases at J, with 13 bases between the two ends. CDR1 is MNHEY and CDR2 is SMNVEV in the germline V gene (reference sequence).

V usage is TRBV27 and J usage is TRBJ2-7, with 7 bases lining up with TRBD1. J gave up 3 bases and V 3 bases, and 8 bases lay outside the gene matches. The CDR3 sequence is 15 residues long. From germline, CDR1 is MNHEY and CDR2 SMNVEV (reference sequence). CDR3 in DNA: TGTGCCAGCAGTTTGGCGACAGGGTTGGTCTACGAGCAGTACTTC. Translation: CASSLATGLVYEQYF.

This clonotype was counted only a few times. The chain couples TRBV5-1 to TRBJ2-3; D not resolved. The CDR3 is made up of 14 amino acids. Germline CDR1 reads SGHRS; CDR2 reads YFSETQ. V was shortened by 4 bases and J by 6 bases, with 15 bases between the two germline ends. The CDR3 bases are TGCGCCAGCAGCCCTACTGTACCGCTCGATACGCAGTATTTT. Protein product: CASSPTVPLDTQYF.

This clonotype was recorded a few times. The rearrangement uses TRBV28 and TRBJ2-4; no clear D. The CDR3 is made up of 16 amino acids. Trimming removed 2 bases at V and 0 bases at J, with 11 bases between. Germline CDR1 is MDHEN and CDR2 is SYDVKM. DNA for the CDR3: TGTGCCAGCAGTTTACGCGACCAAATAGCCAAAAACATTCAGTACTTC. Its translation: CASSLRDQIAKNIQYF.

The chain employs TRBV20-1 and TRBJ2-7, with 7 bases aligning to TRBD1. The V segment lost 4 bases and the J segment 5 bases; nucleotides outside the gene matches: 5. CDR3 length: 12 residues. CDR1 is DFQATT and CDR2 is SNEGSKA in the germline V gene (reference sequence). Here the CDR3 DNA reads TGCAGTGCTAACAGGGGTGTGGACGAGCAGTACTTC. Amino acid sequence: CSANRGVDEQYF.

This chain connects TRBV12-3 or TRBV12-4 to TRBJ1-2; D might be TRBD1 (6 bases). The CDR3 is 16 residues long. V lost 7 bases to trimming and J lost 8 bases, with 26 bases between them. The CDR3 sequence: CASKKGGPGRMRGYTF. The CDR3 coding sequence is TGTGCCAGCAAGAAAGGGGGTCCGGGACGGATGAGGGGCTACACCTTC.

The rearrangement links TRBV27 to TRBJ1-2; 9 nucleotides match TRBD1. Germline V gene sequence: CDR1 MNHEY, CDR2 SMNVEV (reference sequence). The length of the CDR3 is 15 residues. Unmatched junction bases numbered 13, after V lost 8 bases and J lost 6 bases. In DNA form, the CDR3 reads TGTGCCAGCGGTATACGGACAGGGGCAATAGATGGCTACACCTTC. It yields the protein CASGIRTGAIDGYTF.

This clonotype was seen only a few times. The V and J genes are TRBV27 and TRBJ2-1; 11 bases map to TRBD2. The CDR3 has 20 amino acids. Looked up from germline, CDR1 is MNHEY and CDR2 is SMNVEV (reference sequence). V lost 1 base to trimming and J lost 0 bases; unmatched junction nucleotides: 11. The CDR3 reads CASSLYSGLADIFSYNEQFF. The DNA of the CDR3 is TGTGCCAGCAGTTTATATTCGGGACTAGCGGATATCTTCTCCTACAATGAGCAGTTCTTC.

This chain joins TRBV28 and TRBJ2-6, with 9 nucleotides matching TRBD1. The CDR3 is 17 residues long. V gave up 4 bases and J gave up 3 bases; unmatched junction bases: 7. Looked up from germline, CDR1 is MDHEN and CDR2 is SYDVKM. CDR3 residues: CASSSDRGGDGANVLTF. The CDR3, as DNA: TGTGCCAGCAGTTCGGACAGGGGTGGAGATGGGGCCAACGTCCTGACTTTC.

This rearrangement joins TRBV10-2 to TRBJ2-3; 9 positions match TRBD2. V lost 6 bases to trimming and J lost 2 bases; unmatched junction nucleotides: 9. The length of the CDR3 is 16 residues. Germline CDR1 WSHSY, CDR2 SAAADI. CDR3: CASSGTLAGYTDTQYF. CDR3 nucleotide sequence: TGCGCCAGCAGCGGAACCCTAGCGGGGTACACAGATACGCAGTATTTT.

J is TRBJ1-4 and V is TRBV20-1; maybe TRBD1 (6 bases). The V end was cut by 3 bases, the J end by 2 bases, with 13 bases between. Per the germline V gene, CDR1 is DFQATT and CDR2 is SNEGSKA (reference sequence). This CDR3 is 15 amino acids long. CDR3 residues: CSASDQGSTNEKLFF. The CDR3, as DNA: TGCAGTGCTAGTGACCAGGGGTCGACTAATGAAAAACTGTTTTTT.

This clonotype was observed a handful of times. V gene TRBV20-1 combines with J gene TRBJ2-7; D is tentatively TRBD1 or TRBD2 (5 bases each). Deletions cut 4 bases from V and 6 bases from J, with 16 bases between. This CDR3 region has 13 residues. The germline V gene has CDR1 DFQATT and CDR2 SNEGSKA (reference sequence). The CDR3 spells CSANRDVLSEQYF. The CDR3 coding sequence is TGCAGTGCTAACCGGGACGTTCTATCCGAGCAGTACTTC.